These T cell receptor beta chains were read from a single sample in a study of chemoradiotherapy in HPV16-positive cancers. The table came from immunoSEQ multiplex PCR; TCRdb's copy has only in-frame clones and leaves some out. The sample has thousands of clones; 75% are singletons. The specimen was collected from a patient who underwent chemoradiotherapy. The source is a human donor with HPV-associated anogenital cancer. CDR3s include the opening cysteine and the closing phenylalanine or tryptophan. D genes are given only for firm matches. A row's size may be missing; if present it is once, few, many or a size class.

D gene,clone size,J gene,V gene,CDR3 DNA,CDR3 protein
TRBD2,.,TRBJ2-5,TRBV6-6,TGTGCCAGCAGTTACTTAGGACTAGCGGGGGACGAGACCCAGTACTTC,CASSYLGLAGDETQYF
.,.,TRBJ2-7,TRBV27,TGTGCCAGCAGTTTATCGGAGACTCGCGAGCAGTACTTC,CASSLSETREQYF
.,.,TRBJ2-2,TRBV6-5,TGTGCCAGCGCGAGAGGGGCGCAGGGCGGGGAGCTGTTTTTT,CASARGAQGGELFF
.,.,TRBJ1-2,TRBV7-2,TGTGCCAGCAGCTTATACGGGTCGGGTGGCTACACCTTC,CASSLYGSGGYTF
.,.,TRBJ1-2,TRBV27,TGTGCCAGCAGCCCCGTGGCCGCGGGAACCTATGGCTACACCTTC,CASSPVAAGTYGYTF
.,few,TRBJ1-1,TRBV13,TGTGCCAGCAGCATGCAATCGACGGGGAACACTGAAGCTTTCTTT,CASSMQSTGNTEAFF
.,.,TRBJ2-3,TRBV19,TGTGCCAGTAGTATAGGCAGTACGCAGTATTTT,CASSIGSTQYF
.,.,TRBJ2-1,TRBV2,TGTGCCAGCAGGGTTGTCAATGAGCAGTTCTTC,CASRVVNEQFF
TRBD2,few,TRBJ2-5,TRBV5-5,TGTGCCAGCAGCACACGACTAGCGGGACTGGGGGAGACCCAGTACTTC,CASSTRLAGLGETQYF
TRBD2,.,TRBJ2-4,TRBV2,TGTGCCAGCAGTGGATCGCGGGGGATTGAAAACATTCAGTACTTC,CASSGSRGIENIQYF
TRBD2,.,TRBJ2-7,TRBV30,TGTGCCGGGGGGACTAGCGGGGGTTTTAGCTACTACGAGCAGTACTTC,CAGGTSGGFSYYEQYF
.,.,TRBJ2-7,TRBV27,TGTGCCAGCAGTTTATCGATTTTTGGAGATTCGGACGAGCAGTACTTC,CASSLSIFGDSDEQYF
.,.,TRBJ2-7,TRBV6-1,TGTGCCAGCATTAGACAGTCCGAGCAGTACTTC,CASIRQSEQYF
.,few,TRBJ2-2,TRBV7-3,TGTGCCAGCAGCCACAAATCCGGGACAACGAACACCGGGGAGCTGTTTTTT,CASSHKSGTTNTGELFF
TRBD1,.,TRBJ1-1,TRBV27,TGTGCCACCAAATTGACAGGGGCGAACACTGAAGCTTTCTTT,CATKLTGANTEAFF
.,.,TRBJ2-2,TRBV9,TGTGCCAGCAGCGTAGGGGAAGGGTCCGCGAACACCGGGGAGCTGTTTTTT,CASSVGEGSANTGELFF
.,.,TRBJ1-1,TRBV6-1,TGTGCCAGCAGTACGGGTGGGAGCGGTCGCACTGAAGCTTTCTTT,CASSTGGSGRTEAFF
.,.,TRBJ2-5,TRBV2,TGTGCCAGCGGTTGGGGGCGAGAGACCCAGTACTTC,CASGWGRETQYF
TRBD1,.,TRBJ2-2,TRBV4-1,TGCGCCAGCAGCGACAGGGGGAACACCGGGGAGCTGTTTTTT,CASSDRGNTGELFF
TRBD1,.,TRBJ1-1,TRBV7-9,TGTGCCAGCAGCCCCACTAGGGACAGGGGACGGGATGAAGCTTTCTTT,CASSPTRDRGRDEAFF
.,.,TRBJ1-4,TRBV10-3,TGTGCCTCCGCCCCTCGCGCGGGTACAACTAATGAAAAACTGTTTTTT,CASAPRAGTTNEKLFF
.,.,TRBJ1-6,TRBV7-9,TGTGCCAGCAGCTACGTACCGGGACTCAATAATTCACCCCTCCACTTT,CASSYVPGLNNSPLHF
TRBD1,.,TRBJ2-1,TRBV5-1,TGCGCCAGCAGGGGGTCCCGACAGGGCCTCTCCTACAATGAGCAGTTCTTC,CASRGSRQGLSYNEQFF
.,.,TRBJ2-5,TRBV5-4,TGTGCCAGCAGCTTGATCGGCAGAACTAAAGAGACCCAGTACTTC,CASSLIGRTKETQYF
TRBD1,.,TRBJ1-2,TRBV6-6,TGTGCCAGCAGTTCCCTAGGGACAGGCAACTATGGCTACACCTTC,CASSSLGTGNYGYTF
.,once,TRBJ2-7,TRBV6-6,TGTGCCAGCAGTCCATCGGGACGCCTTAGGGAGCAGTACTTC,CASSPSGRLREQYF
.,.,TRBJ1-3,TRBV7-8,TGTGCCAGCAGCGACAGGCGAAGCTCTGGAAACACCATATATTTT,CASSDRRSSGNTIYF
.,.,TRBJ1-4,TRBV5-4,TGTGCCAGCAGCTTGGCGGGGCCTGCGGATGAAAAACTGTTTTTT,CASSLAGPADEKLFF
TRBD1,.,TRBJ1-2,TRBV13,TGTGCCAGCAGCCTACCTGGACAGGGGAACTATGGCTACACCTTC,CASSLPGQGNYGYTF
TRBD2,few,TRBJ2-7,TRBV9,TGTGCCAGCAGCGTAGAAGGCGGGGGGGCCTACGAGCAGTACTTC,CASSVEGGGAYEQYF
.,.,TRBJ2-3,TRBV7-2,TGTGCCAGCAGCCGCCAGGGTGCGTCCAATACGCAGTATTTT,CASSRQGASNTQYF
.,.,TRBJ1-6,TRBV15,TGTGCCACCCGGGACGGCAATTCACCCCTCCACTTT,CATRDGNSPLHF
.,.,TRBJ2-7,TRBV30,TGTGCCTGGAGTGGGGTCAGGAGCGCCTACGAGCAGTACTTC,CAWSGVRSAYEQYF
TRBD2,.,TRBJ2-1,TRBV10-2,TGCGCCAGCAGTGTGGGACTAGCGAACAATGAGCAGTTCTTC,CASSVGLANNEQFF
.,once,TRBJ1-5,TRBV5-8,TGTGCCAGCAGCTTCTGGCCGGAGGGAGATCAGCCCCAGCATTTT,CASSFWPEGDQPQHF
TRBD1,.,TRBJ2-3,TRBV5-1,TGCGCCAGCAGCCAGGACAGGGTGGATACGCAGTATTTT,CASSQDRVDTQYF